These T cell receptor beta chains were read from a single sample in a study of CD8+CD57+ T cells in acquired aplastic anemia. TCRdb re-called the reads with MiXCR, one entry per CDR3 protein. In the table there are about 240,000 distinct CDR3 sequences, roughly half of which are singletons. The specimen was sorted CD4+, CD8+, or CD8+CD57+ T cells (not recorded which) from PBMCs. All receptors come from a human donor with aplastic anemia. The CDR3 runs from the conserved cysteine through the conserved F or W.

>TRBJ1-3|TRBV7-2
CASSLDRNTIYF
>TRBJ1-5|TRBV24-1
CATSSRDRVSNQPQHF
>TRBJ1-3|TRBV7-2
CASSPTEGDGNTIYF
>TRBJ2-3|TRBV6-1
CAIRTASTDTQYF
>TRBJ2-1|TRBV5-4
CASSRTGTIYNEQFF
>TRBJ1-2|TRBV5-1
CASRSLRREGREYTF
>TRBJ1-1|TRBV13
CASSFGSGNTEAFF
>TRBJ2-3|TRBV24-1
CASSETGDTQYF
>TRBJ1-5|TRBV30
CAWGPGQDNQPQHF
>TRBJ2-5|TRBV25-1
CASSAAGRSQETQYF
>TRBJ1-4|TRBV2
CASSEGVANEKLFF
>TRBJ1-2|TRBV30
CAWSTGAYGYTF
>TRBJ1-6|TRBV20-1
CSARGTGGDSPLHF
>TRBJ2-1|TRBV12-3/TRBV12-4
CASNSGTSSYNEQFF
>TRBJ2-5|TRBV7-2
CASSVSGGGETQYF
>TRBJ1-2|TRBV7-4
CASSLARETTF
>TRBJ1-2|TRBV24-1
CATSESGGGYTF
>TRBJ1-6|TRBV15
CATSRGTGGSPLHF
>TRBJ1-4|TRBV15
CATSRDRAGTEKLFF
>TRBJ2-7|TRBV4-3
CASSQFPPDRVPYEQYF
>TRBJ2-7|TRBV4-3
CASSLGTGLNEQYF
>TRBJ1-4|TRBV20-1
CSASPGTAIF
>TRBJ2-5|TRBV7-3
CASSLISGTERETQYF
>TRBJ1-1|TRBV10-3
CAIRAGGSTEAFF
>TRBJ2-3|TRBV30
CAWFRSDTQYF
>TRBJ2-7|TRBV7-9
CASSAGRLAGGYEQYF
>TRBJ2-4|TRBV20-1
CSGRGLSSQNIQYF
>TRBJ2-5|TRBV10-3
CAISGQGETQYF
>TRBJ2-7|TRBV7-9
CASSDGGFGSSEQYF
>TRBJ1-1|TRBV20-1
CSARTGTVNTEAFF
>TRBJ2-7|TRBV29-1
CSVGQEPYEQYF
>TRBJ1-3|TRBV30
CACKDRAGNTIYF
>TRBJ2-1|TRBV20-1
CSPGQTTGEQFF
>TRBJ2-5|TRBV7-6
CASTKDRTARGAGLQETQYF
>TRBJ2-3|TRBV15
CATSRGGRTDTQYF
>TRBJ1-5|TRBV20-1
CSASTGENQPQHF
>TRBJ2-3|TRBV12-3/TRBV12-4
CASSFQLPSTDTQYF
>TRBJ2-7|TRBV7-2
CASSPPTGFHEQYF
>TRBJ1-1|TRBV7-9
CASSLAGGEAFF
>TRBJ2-5|TRBV9
CASSARMGLETQYF
>TRBJ1-5|TRBV20-1
CSARDPGTDNEPQHF
>TRBJ1-3|TRBV9
CASSGQGSAGNTIYF
>TRBJ2-5|TRBV5-1
CASASLYQETQYF
>TRBJ2-5|TRBV20-1
CSARKLKHRGAGGSQETQYF
>TRBJ2-3|TRBV6-6
CAGSYSASGYTDTQYF
>TRBJ2-7|TRBV9
CASSSDYNEQYF
>TRBJ2-3|TRBV24-1
CATSDVSLSDTQYF
>TRBJ2-7|TRBV12-3/TRBV12-4
CASSLGWRNSYEQYF
>TRBJ1-1|TRBV2
CASTALEAFF
>TRBJ2-5|TRBV10-3
CAISLSRDYTQETQYF
>TRBJ2-1|TRBV12-3/TRBV12-4
CASSLAAGGPVEQFF
>TRBJ1-1|TRBV9
CASSLQGSGTEAFF
>TRBJ1-1|TRBV19
CASSARGENTEAFF
>TRBJ1-2|TRBV5-1
CASSRTDNYGYTF
>TRBJ1-1|TRBV6-2/TRBV6-3
CASSYRGNTEAFF